The T cell receptor (beta chain) under discussion was sequenced for a study of cytomegalovirus exposure and HLA in healthy donors. Vbeta (60) and Jbeta (13) primers were used in the PCR. Profiled with immunoSEQ multiplex PCR; TCRdb holds only in-frame clones, not every one. The repertoire holds fewer than 250,000 clones, with approximately 90% as singletons. Details on this clone: The antigen is not known.

CDR1 MNHEY and CDR2 SMNVEV come from the germline V gene (reference sequence). The V gene end was trimmed by 9 bases and the J gene end by 4 bases; junction bases not matched to a gene: 15. This CDR3 has 15 amino acids. Study-level results: A prior analysis recorded that most TCR beta V segments were productive about 87% or about 30% of the time. A later analysis reportedly found that, within productive TCRs, an Asian-associated ancestry cluster had fewer N-insertions than the mean observed across the 666 donors. Within a later analysis, the majority of CMV-associated TCR beta chains appeared HLA-restricted. Common viral pathogens were later found to be apparently linked to several of the most significant clusters.

The sequence was obtained from a boy aged 2 to 9 in good health and CMV-seronegative. The sequencing sample was made of PBMCs. The chain couples TRBV27 to TRBJ2-7; TRBD1 matches 7 bases. The CDR3 coding sequence is TGTGCCAGTAGGGACAGCCTCCGAGTGTCTTACGAGCAGTACTTC. Its translation is CASRDSLRVSYEQYF.